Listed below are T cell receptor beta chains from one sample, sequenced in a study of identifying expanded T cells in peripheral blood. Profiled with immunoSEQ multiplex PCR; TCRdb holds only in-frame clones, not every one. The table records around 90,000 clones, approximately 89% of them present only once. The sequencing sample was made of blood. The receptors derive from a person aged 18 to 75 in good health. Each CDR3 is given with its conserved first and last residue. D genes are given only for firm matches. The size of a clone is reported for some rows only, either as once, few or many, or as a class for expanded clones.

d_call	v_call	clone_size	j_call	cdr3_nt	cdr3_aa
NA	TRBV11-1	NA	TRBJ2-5	TGTGCCAGCAGCTTGGACGGGGCCGGGGTCAAGCAAGAGACCCAGTACTTC	CASSLDGAGVKQETQYF
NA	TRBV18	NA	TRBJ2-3	TGTGCCAGCTCACCAGACCGGACGACAGATACGCAGTATTTT	CASSPDRTTDTQYF
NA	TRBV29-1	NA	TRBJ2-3	TGCAGCGTGGACCATACAGATACGCAGTATTTT	CSVDHTDTQYF
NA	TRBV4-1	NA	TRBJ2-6	TGCGCCAGCAGCCAATCCCTCAGGGGGGGAAGTTCTGAATCTGGGGCCAACGTCCTGACTTTC	CASSQSLRGGSSESGANVLTF
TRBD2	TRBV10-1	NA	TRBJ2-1	TGCGCCAGCAGCGATCCTCTAGCGGGAGACGACAATGAGCAGTTCTTC	CASSDPLAGDDNEQFF
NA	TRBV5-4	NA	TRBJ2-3	TGTGCCAGCAGCTTGCCCCTGGATACGCAGTATTTT	CASSLPLDTQYF
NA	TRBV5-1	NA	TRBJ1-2	TGCGCCAGCCTCCTCAATCCAAACAATAACTATGGCTACACCTTC	CASLLNPNNNYGYTF
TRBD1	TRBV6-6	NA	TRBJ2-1	TGTGCCAGCAGCCAAAAGGGGACAGGGGCTTACAATGAGCAGTTCTTC	CASSQKGTGAYNEQFF
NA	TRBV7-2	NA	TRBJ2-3	TGTGCCAGCAGCTTAAAGGCAGATACGCAGTATTTT	CASSLKADTQYF
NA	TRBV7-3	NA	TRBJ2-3	TGTGCCAGCAGCTTAGGAGGCTCCTCAGATACGCAGTATTTT	CASSLGGSSDTQYF
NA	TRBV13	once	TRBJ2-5	TGTGCCAGCAAGATAGAAGAGACCCAGTACTTC	CASKIEETQYF
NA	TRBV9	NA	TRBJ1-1	TGTGCCAGCAGCGTAGGTGGGGGCGCGAACACTGAAGCTTTCTTT	CASSVGGGANTEAFF
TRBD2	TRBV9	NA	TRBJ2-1	TGTGCCAGCAGCGTAGTCGGCGGGGGGTCTGGCACTCACAATGAGCAGTTCTTC	CASSVVGGGSGTHNEQFF